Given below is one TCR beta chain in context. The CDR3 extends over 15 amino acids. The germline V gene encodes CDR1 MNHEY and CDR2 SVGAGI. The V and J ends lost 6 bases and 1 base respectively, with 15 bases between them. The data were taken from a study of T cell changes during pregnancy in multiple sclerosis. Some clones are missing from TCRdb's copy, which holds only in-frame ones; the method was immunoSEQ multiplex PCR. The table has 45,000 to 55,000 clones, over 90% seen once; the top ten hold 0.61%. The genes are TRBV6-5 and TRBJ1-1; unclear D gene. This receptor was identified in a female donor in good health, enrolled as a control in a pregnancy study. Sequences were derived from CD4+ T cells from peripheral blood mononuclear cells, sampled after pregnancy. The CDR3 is CASRRSPTQNTEAFF. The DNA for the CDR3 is TGTGCCAGCAGGCGGTCACCGACTCAGAACACTGAAGCTTTCTTT.